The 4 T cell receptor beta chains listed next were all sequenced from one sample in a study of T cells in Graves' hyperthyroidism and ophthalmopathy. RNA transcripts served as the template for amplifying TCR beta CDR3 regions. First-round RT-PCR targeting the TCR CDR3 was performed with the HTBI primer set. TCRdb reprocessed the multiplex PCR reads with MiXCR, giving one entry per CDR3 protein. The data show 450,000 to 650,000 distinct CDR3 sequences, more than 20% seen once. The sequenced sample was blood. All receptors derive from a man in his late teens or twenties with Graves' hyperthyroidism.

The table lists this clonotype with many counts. CDR3: CASSSPPNTEAFF. The CDR3 DNA reads as TGTGCCAGCAGCTCCCCCCCGAACACTGAAGCTTTCTTT. The chain is built from TRBV28 and TRBJ1-1, with D uncertain. The germline V and J ends were trimmed by 6 bases and 1 base, with 9 bases remaining between them. There are 13 residues in the CDR3. From germline, CDR1 is MDHEN and CDR2 SYDVKM.

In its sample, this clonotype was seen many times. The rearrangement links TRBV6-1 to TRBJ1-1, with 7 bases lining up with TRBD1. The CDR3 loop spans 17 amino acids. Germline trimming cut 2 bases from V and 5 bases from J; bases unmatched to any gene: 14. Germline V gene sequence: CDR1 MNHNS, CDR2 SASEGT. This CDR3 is CASSERSQGVGGTEAFF. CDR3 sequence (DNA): TGTGCCAGCAGTGAACGTAGCCAGGGGGTCGGAGGGACTGAAGCTTTCTTT.

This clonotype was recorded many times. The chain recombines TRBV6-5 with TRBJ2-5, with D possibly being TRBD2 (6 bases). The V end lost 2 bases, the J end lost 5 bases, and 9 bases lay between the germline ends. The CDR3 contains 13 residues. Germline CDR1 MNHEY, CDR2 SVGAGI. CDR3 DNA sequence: TGTGCCAGCAGTTACGGCCTAGCGGAGACCCAGTACTTC. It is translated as CASSYGLAETQYF.

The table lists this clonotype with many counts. The CDR3 protein is CASNRVGGYGYTF. For the CDR3, the DNA is TGTGCCAGCAACCGGGTCGGAGGCTATGGCTACACCTTC. This chain links TRBV6-1 with TRBJ1-2; D unresolved. This CDR3 is built from 13 residues. V was pared by 7 bases and J by 4 bases, with 13 bases between. Germline CDR1 reads MNHNS; CDR2 reads SASEGT.